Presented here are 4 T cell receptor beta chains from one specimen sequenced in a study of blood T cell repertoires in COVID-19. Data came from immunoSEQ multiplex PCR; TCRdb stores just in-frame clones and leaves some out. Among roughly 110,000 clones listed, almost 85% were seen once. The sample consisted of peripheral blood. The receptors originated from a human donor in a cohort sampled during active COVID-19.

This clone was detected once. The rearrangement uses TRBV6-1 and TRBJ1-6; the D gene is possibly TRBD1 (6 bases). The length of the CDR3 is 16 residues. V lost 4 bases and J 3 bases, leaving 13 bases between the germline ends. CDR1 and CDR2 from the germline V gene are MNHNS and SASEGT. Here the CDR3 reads CASSARTALYNSPLHF. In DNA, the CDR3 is TGTGCCAGCAGTGCTAGGACAGCACTCTATAATTCACCCCTCCACTTT.

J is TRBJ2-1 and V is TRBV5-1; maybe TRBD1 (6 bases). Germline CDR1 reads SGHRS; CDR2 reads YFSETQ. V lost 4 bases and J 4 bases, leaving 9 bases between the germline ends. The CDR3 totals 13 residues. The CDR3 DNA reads TGCGCCAGCAGCCAACAGGGTTACAATGAGCAGTTCTTC. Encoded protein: CASSQQGYNEQFF.

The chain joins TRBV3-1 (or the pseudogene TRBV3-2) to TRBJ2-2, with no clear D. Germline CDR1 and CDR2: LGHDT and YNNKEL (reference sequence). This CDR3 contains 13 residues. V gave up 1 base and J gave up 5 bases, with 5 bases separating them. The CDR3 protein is CASSQVGTGELFF. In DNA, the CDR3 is TGTGCCAGCAGCCAAGTCGGGACCGGGGAGCTGTTTTTT.

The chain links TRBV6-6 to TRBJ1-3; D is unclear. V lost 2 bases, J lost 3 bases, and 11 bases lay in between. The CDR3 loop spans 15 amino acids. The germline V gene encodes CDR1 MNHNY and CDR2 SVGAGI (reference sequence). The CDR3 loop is CASSYGALGGNTIYF. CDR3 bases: TGTGCCAGCAGTTACGGTGCCCTAGGTGGAAACACCATATATTTT.